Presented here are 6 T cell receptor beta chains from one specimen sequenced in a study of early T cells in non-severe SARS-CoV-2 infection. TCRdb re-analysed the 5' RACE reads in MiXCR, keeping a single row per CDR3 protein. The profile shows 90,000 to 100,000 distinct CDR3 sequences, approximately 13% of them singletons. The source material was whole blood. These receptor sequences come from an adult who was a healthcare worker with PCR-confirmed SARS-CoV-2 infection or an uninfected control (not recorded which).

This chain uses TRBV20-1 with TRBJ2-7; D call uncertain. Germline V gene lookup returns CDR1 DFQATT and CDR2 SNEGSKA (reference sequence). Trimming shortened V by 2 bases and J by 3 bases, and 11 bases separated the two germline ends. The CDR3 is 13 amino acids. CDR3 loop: CSARPRNYYEQYF. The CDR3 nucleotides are TGCAGTGCTAGACCCAGAAACTACTACGAGCAGTACTTC.

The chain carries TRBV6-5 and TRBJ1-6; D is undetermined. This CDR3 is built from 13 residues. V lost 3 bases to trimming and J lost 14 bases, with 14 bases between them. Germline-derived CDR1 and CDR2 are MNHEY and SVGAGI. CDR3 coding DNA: TGTGCCAGCAGTTATGTCCTGGGTCGAACCCTCCACTTT. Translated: CASSYVLGRTLHF.

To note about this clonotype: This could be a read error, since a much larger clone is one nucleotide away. The CDR3 reads CTSSFGGQETQYF. The CDR3 DNA reads TGCACCAGCAGCTTTGGAGGACAAGAGACCCAGTACTTC. V gene TRBV5-1 combines with J gene TRBJ2-5; the D gene is possibly TRBD2 (5 bases). The CDR3 consists of 13 residues. Germline values: CDR1 SGHRS, CDR2 YFSETQ.

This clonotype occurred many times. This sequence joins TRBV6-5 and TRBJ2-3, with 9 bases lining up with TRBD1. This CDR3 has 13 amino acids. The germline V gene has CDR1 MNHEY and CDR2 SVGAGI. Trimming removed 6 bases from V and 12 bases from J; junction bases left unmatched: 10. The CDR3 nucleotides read TGTGCCAGCAGCCTCACAAGACAGGGGGTACAGTATTTT. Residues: CASSLTRQGVQYF.

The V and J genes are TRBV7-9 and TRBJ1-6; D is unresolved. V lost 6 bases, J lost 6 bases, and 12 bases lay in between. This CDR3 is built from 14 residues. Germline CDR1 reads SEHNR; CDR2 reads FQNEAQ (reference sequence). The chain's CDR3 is CASRPGHANSPLHF. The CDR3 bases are TGTGCCAGCAGGCCGGGCCATGCTAATTCACCCCTCCACTTT.

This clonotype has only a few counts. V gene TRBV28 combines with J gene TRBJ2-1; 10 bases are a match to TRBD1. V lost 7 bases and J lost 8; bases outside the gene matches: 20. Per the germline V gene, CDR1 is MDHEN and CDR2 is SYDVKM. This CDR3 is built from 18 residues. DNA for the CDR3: TGTGCCAGCACCGAAGAGGGGGACAGGGGTGAGTGTACGGATGAGCAGTTCTTC. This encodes CASTEEGDRGECTDEQFF.